Below, 5 T cell receptor beta chains from the same sample are listed, as sequenced in a study of blood T cell repertoires in COVID-19. Method: immunoSEQ multiplex PCR; TCRdb's copy keeps in-frame clones and lacks some. Of 250,000 to 350,000 clones listed, roughly 83% were seen once; the top ten hold more than 1.1%. The specimen was peripheral blood. The receptors were gathered from a human donor with COVID-19, enrolled during active disease. The donor label of this sample is uncertain.

This clone was seen only a few times. The rearrangement joins TRBV5-1 to TRBJ1-2; TRBD1 aligns across 7 bases. J lost 5 bases, V lost 4 bases, and 8 bases had no gene match. This CDR3 contains 14 residues. Germline CDR1 and CDR2: SGHRS and YFSETQ. CDR3 in amino acids: CASSPGTATYGYTF. CDR3 in DNA: TGCGCCAGCAGCCCAGGGACAGCCACATATGGCTACACCTTC.

This clone was counted once. The chain recombines TRBV30 with TRBJ1-2; 12 nucleotides match TRBD1. This CDR3 comprises 14 residues. V was clipped by 5 bases and J by 8 bases; unmatched bases: 9. The germline CDR1 and CDR2 sequences are GTSNPN and SVGIG (reference sequence). CDR3 protein: CAWVRGQGAWGYTF. CDR3 nucleotide sequence: TGTGCCTGGGTCCGGGGACAGGGGGCTTGGGGCTACACCTTC. Based on the CDR3 plus reference TRBV30 and TRBJ1-2, the full variable domain is SQTIHQWPATLVQPVGSPLSLECTVEGTSNPNLYWYRQAAGRGLQLLFYSVGIGQISSEVPQNLSASRPQDRQFILSSKKLLLSDSGFYLCAWVRGQGAWGYTFGSGTRLTVV.

The chain combines TRBV5-6 with TRBJ2-7, with D perhaps TRBD2 (5 bases). This CDR3 comprises 15 residues. Per the germline V gene, CDR1 is SGHDT and CDR2 is YYEEEE. V was shortened by 4 bases and J by 2 bases, with 16 bases between the two germline ends. In DNA, the CDR3 is TGTGCCAGCAGCGAACCCTCCGGGGAGCCCTACGAGCAGTACTTC. Its protein is CASSEPSGEPYEQYF.

This clone was observed a single time. The CDR3 coding sequence is TGTGCCAGCAGCCCCATCCCAGCGGGCTCTGGAAACACCATATATTTT. The encoded protein is CASSPIPAGSGNTIYF. V is TRBV28 and J is TRBJ1-3, with D unclear. CDR1 MDHEN and CDR2 SYDVKM come from the germline V gene. The CDR3 sequence is 16 residues long. Trimming pared 6 bases from V and 0 bases from J, leaving 15 bases between.

This clone was seen only once. The genes are TRBV14 and TRBJ2-5; D is possibly TRBD2 (5 bases). CDR1 is SGHDN and CDR2 is FVKESK in the germline V gene. Trimming took off 0 bases at V and 2 bases at J, with 13 bases between the two ends. CDR3 length: 16 residues. CDR3 coding DNA: TGTGCCAGCAGCCAAGATCGGGGTAGCCGGCAAGAGACCCAGTACTTC. Translated: CASSQDRGSRQETQYF.